The 18 T cell receptor beta chains below were found in one sample sequenced in a study of T cell repertoires in cytomegalovirus infection (dated by TCRdb to about 2019). TCRdb shows the sequencer as Illumina HiSeq 1500. In-frame beta chains were kept once TCRdb had trimmed the public reads at Q25 with fastp and called clones with MiXCR. CDR3 protein duplicates are merged, each entry listing the most common genes and DNA. The sample profile shows around 210,000 distinct CDR3 sequences; roughly 6.5% of them were found once. Roughly 6.5% of the sample comes from the top ten. The sequencing sample was made of PBMCs. Receptors originate from a human donor in good health (CMV status not recorded). Some clones in this sample may be carry-over from other donors' samples.

This clonotype came up many times. The chain links TRBV20-1 to TRBJ2-3; weak D call: TRBD1 (6 bases). CDR1 DFQATT and CDR2 SNEGSKA come from the germline V gene (reference sequence). The CDR3 is 13 amino acids. Trimming removed 6 bases at V and 1 base at J, with 11 bases between. Here the CDR3 reads CSAGQSRTDTQYF. CDR3 nucleotides: TGCAGTGCCGGACAGAGCCGCACAGATACGCAGTATTTT.

This clonotype occurred many times. The gene calls are TRBV6-5 and TRBJ2-2; D unresolved. The germline gives CDR1 MNHEY, CDR2 SVGAGI. This CDR3 is built from 14 residues. Trimming pared 2 bases from V and 4 bases from J, leaving 8 bases between. The CDR3 DNA is TGTGCCAGCAGTTACCAGAGCGTCACCGGGGAGCTGTTTTTT. It yields the protein CASSYQSVTGELFF.

At least ten counts were recorded for this clonotype. The chain couples TRBV20-1 to TRBJ2-2; D not resolved. Germline V gene data show CDR1 as DFQATT and CDR2 as SNEGSKA (reference sequence). This CDR3 comprises 13 residues. V was cut by 3 bases and J by 2 bases, with 7 bases left in between. For the CDR3, the DNA is TGCAGTGCTAGTCCCAGAAACACCGGGGAGCTGTTTTTT. Translating it yields CSASPRNTGELFF.

At least ten counts were recorded for this clonotype. The chain joins TRBV7-2 to TRBJ2-7, with 12 bases matching TRBD2. The trim removed 5 bases at V and 9 bases at J, leaving 11 bases unmatched. This CDR3 region has 15 residues. CDR1 is SGHTA, CDR2 FQGNSA, per germline. CDR3 residues: CASSTRAGTSGSQYF. CDR3 coding DNA: TGTGCCAGCAGCACGCGTGCCGGGACTAGCGGGTCGCAGTACTTC.

This clonotype was seen at least ten times. The chain recombines TRBV7-8 with TRBJ2-2, with 9 nucleotides matching TRBD1. The CDR3 is 15 amino acids. After removal of 5 bases from V and 3 bases from J, the junction contained 4 bases not matched to a gene. Germline loops: CDR1 SGHVS, CDR2 FQNEAQ. CDR3 protein: CASSRQGGYTGELFF. As DNA, the CDR3 is TGTGCCAGCAGCAGACAGGGGGGATACACCGGGGAGCTGTTTTTT.

The chain joins TRBV29-1 to TRBJ2-3; the D gene is possibly TRBD1 (6 bases). Between the trimmed V and J ends, which lost 0 bases and 4 bases, there was a span of 17 bases. Germline lookup yields CDR1 SQVTM and CDR2 ANQGSEA. This CDR3 has 16 amino acids. CDR3 residues: CSVEDLRGQEADTQYF. The CDR3 bases are TGCAGCGTTGAAGACCTCAGGGGTCAGGAAGCAGATACGCAGTATTTT.

This clonotype showed up many times. The chain recombines TRBV11-3 with TRBJ2-2; D possibly corresponds to TRBD2 (7 bases). Germline V lookup: CDR1 SGHNT, CDR2 YENEEA. The CDR3 covers 14 residues. The germline V and J ends were trimmed by 5 bases and 4 bases, with 11 bases remaining between them. The CDR3 nucleotides are TGTGCCAGCAGCAGGGGGGGCAGCACCGGGGAGCTGTTTTTT. This translates into CASSRGGSTGELFF.

In this sample, this clonotype turned up many times. This chain uses TRBV20-1 with TRBJ1-1; D is ambiguous. The CDR3 is 13 residues long. Germline loops: CDR1 DFQATT, CDR2 SNEGSKA (reference sequence). The ends were cut back, 3 bases at V and 2 bases at J, with 10 bases in the middle. This CDR3 reads CSASQRANTEAFF. The CDR3, as DNA: TGCAGTGCTAGTCAGCGGGCCAACACTGAAGCTTTCTTT.

This clonotype showed up many times. The chain links TRBV7-2 to TRBJ2-1; D not certain. Trimming removed 5 bases from V and 9 bases from J, with 14 bases in between. Germline-derived CDR1 and CDR2 are SGHTA and FQGNSA. This CDR3 spans 13 amino acids. Here the CDR3 DNA reads TGTGCCAGCAGCCAAGTTTCCGTCGGTGAGCAGTTCTTC. Protein product: CASSQVSVGEQFF.

The V gene is TRBV10-3, the J gene TRBJ2-2; D is perhaps TRBD2 (6 bases). Germline V CDR1 and CDR2: ENHRY, SYGVKD. V lost 0 bases and J 6 bases, leaving 8 bases between the germline ends. The CDR3 is 14 residues long. The CDR3 loop reads CAISESTRAGELFF. For the CDR3, the DNA is TGTGCCATCAGTGAGTCGACTAGGGCCGGGGAGCTGTTTTTT.

This clonotype was recorded many times. The chain couples TRBV6-2 or TRBV6-3 to TRBJ2-3; tentatively, D is TRBD2 (6 bases). Germline V lookup: CDR1 MNHEY, CDR2 SVGEGT. V was shortened by 2 bases and J by 1 base, with 22 bases between the two germline ends. The CDR3 covers 19 residues. CDR3 DNA sequence: TGTGCCAGCAGTTACCTCAAGGGGACTCCCTTTTCAGGCACAGATACGCAGTATTTT. It translates to CASSYLKGTPFSGTDTQYF.

The sample holds many counts of this clonotype. The rearrangement uses TRBV15 and TRBJ1-3; maybe TRBD1 (6 bases). This CDR3 is 17 amino acids long. Germline V gene data show CDR1 as LNHNV and CDR2 as YYDKDF (reference sequence). V lost 0 bases and J 3 bases, leaving 15 bases between the germline ends. The chain's CDR3 is CATSRDRTEGGGNTIYF. The CDR3 nucleotides are TGTGCCACCAGCAGAGATAGGACAGAAGGAGGTGGAAACACCATATATTTT.

This chain connects TRBV5-1 to TRBJ2-5, with D tentatively TRBD1 (6 bases). Germline loops: CDR1 SGHRS, CDR2 YFSETQ. This CDR3 has 15 residues. V was trimmed by 4 bases and J by 3 bases, leaving 16 bases between them. Here the CDR3 reads CASSPGTPRKETQYF. Here the CDR3 DNA reads TGCGCCAGCAGCCCCGGGACACCTAGAAAAGAGACCCAGTACTTC.

This clonotype appeared a few times. The rearrangement links TRBV20-1 to TRBJ2-7; D is perhaps TRBD1 or TRBD2 (5 bases each). The V gene's germline CDR1 is DFQATT and CDR2 SNEGSKA (reference sequence). CDR3 size: 13 residues. V shed 5 bases and J shed 2 bases, with 13 bases lying between them. In nucleotides, the CDR3 is TGCAGTGCTCGCCGGGACCCGACCTACGAGCAGTACTTC. This sequence encodes CSARRDPTYEQYF.

This clonotype was seen many times. V usage is TRBV19 and J usage is TRBJ1-2, with 9 bases fitting TRBD1. This CDR3 is 14 amino acids long. Germline V gene data show CDR1 as LNHDA and CDR2 as SQIVND (reference sequence). V gave up 8 bases and J gave up 0 bases; unmatched junction bases: 4. The CDR3 region has the DNA TGTGCCAGTGCCCGGGACAGGGCTAACTATGGCTACACCTTC. Amino acids: CASARDRANYGYTF.

This clonotype was picked up many times. This chain links TRBV12-3 or TRBV12-4 with TRBJ1-5; D perhaps matches TRBD1 (5 bases). V gave up 6 bases and J gave up 1 base, with 13 bases separating them. This CDR3 has 15 amino acids. CDR3 DNA sequence: TGTGCCAGCAGGAACGCAGGGCTGAGCAATCAGCCCCAGCATTTT. It yields the protein CASRNAGLSNQPQHF.

Ten or more counts support this clonotype. This chain links TRBV6-1 with TRBJ1-4; D is perhaps TRBD1 (5 bases). Germline lookup yields CDR1 MNHNS and CDR2 SASEGT. Trimming left V 5 bases short and J 0 bases short, with 10 bases between. The CDR3 covers 15 residues. CDR3 amino acids: CASSRQFATNEKLFF. Here the CDR3 DNA reads TGTGCCAGCAGTCGACAGTTTGCAACTAATGAAAAACTGTTTTTT.

Note on this clonotype: This may be a read error: a much more frequent sequence differs by one nucleotide. The rearrangement links TRBV20-1 to TRBJ2-7; TRBD1 agrees at 8 bases. The trim removed 6 bases at V and 9 bases at J, leaving 13 bases unmatched. Germline CDR1 and CDR2: DFQATT and SNEGSKA (reference sequence). The CDR3 has 13 residues. As DNA, the CDR3 is TGCAGTGCCCCCGGACAGGGAGCGTATGGGCAGTACTTC. Its translation is CSAPGQGAYGQYF.